Reported below is one T cell receptor (beta chain). This clonotype was seen a handful of times. The clone's antigen remains unknown. No base qualities exist here, and no much larger clone lies one base off it. V trim: 0 bases; J trim: 3 bases; unmatched bases: 7. The CDR1 and CDR2 encoded by the germline V gene are LGHNA and YNFKEQ. Taken from cysteine to phenylalanine, the CDR3 has 17 residues. Of all the DNA, just the CDR3 is kept, 51 bases in frame from base 1. The source of the sample is a study of response to subunit inactivated influenza vaccine (dated by TCRdb to between 2018 and 2020). Looking at the study overall: To follow how T cells responded to a trivalent subunit inactivated influenza vaccine, the researchers relied on deep quantitative profiling of the T cell receptor repertoire.

The protocol used for the library was RT-PCR. TCRdb lists the instrument as Illumina HiSeq 2500. The public reads were run again by TCRdb, first through fastp at Q25 and then through MiXCR, and only productive beta chains were kept. Rows are combined by CDR3 protein, so each entry shows the most common genes and DNA. This sample is represented by more than 150,000 distinct CDR3 sequences; around 11% of them were singletons. The top ten constitute around 40% of the sample. What the research found in general, with its limitations: It was suggested by the authors that each seasonal influenza vaccination may recruit only a limited number of new T cells.

The chain is encoded by TRBV4-2 joined to TRBJ2-3; TRBD2 matches 9 bases in the middle. The receptor's source is a man aged 45 to 75 who received an inactivated influenza vaccine. Donor details come from another sample of the same person, matched by shared clones. This material consisted of CD8+ T cells sorted from PBMCs, taken roughly 24 months after vaccination. The bases are TGTGCCAGCAGCCAAGATACGGCGGGGGGGTCGACAGATACGCAGTATTTT. This codes for CASSQDTAGGSTDTQYF.